The 29 T cell receptor beta chains below all came from one sample that was sequenced in a study of T cell responses to AZD1222 COVID-19 vaccine. Here immunoSEQ multiplex PCR was the method, and the copy in TCRdb shows in-frame clones only, minus some. Among just over 65,000 clones listed, roughly 87% were seen once. The sequences come from peripheral blood, collected on day 0 of AZD1222 vaccination. The receptors were sampled from an adult in good health.

This rearrangement joins TRBV12-5 to TRBJ2-5; perhaps TRBD1 as D (5 bases). V shed 5 bases and J shed 4 bases, with 11 bases lying between them. The CDR3 length is 13 residues. Per germline, CDR1 LGHNT and CDR2 FRNRAP. Here the CDR3 reads CASGIPQGETQYF. CDR3 DNA sequence: TGTGCTAGTGGTATCCCGCAGGGAGAGACCCAGTACTTC. Full variable domain (rest looked up from reference TRBV12-5 and TRBJ2-5): DARVTQTPRHKVTEMGQEVTMRCQPILGHNTVFWYRQTMMQGLELLAYFRNRAPLDDSGMPKDRFSAEMPDATLATLKIQPSEPRDSAVYFCASGIPQGETQYFGPGTRLLVL.

V gene TRBV6-2 or TRBV6-3 combines with J gene TRBJ2-7; TRBD1 is a possible D gene (6 bases). This CDR3 is 16 amino acids long. Germline lookup yields CDR1 MNHEY and CDR2 SVGEGT. Trimming stripped 2 bases from V and 2 bases from J, with 16 bases between. Here the CDR3 DNA reads TGTGCCAGCAGTTACGGGTACAGGGAGTTCACCTACGAGCAGTACTTC. It specifies CASSYGYREFTYEQYF.

Only a few counts were recorded for this clone. V and J are TRBV27 and TRBJ1-1; a possible D gene is TRBD1 (6 bases). Per the germline V gene, CDR1 is MNHEY and CDR2 is SMNVEV (reference sequence). The CDR3 is made up of 13 amino acids. The V and J ends lost 3 bases and 6 bases respectively, with 11 bases between them. Here the CDR3 DNA reads TGTGCCAGCAGTTTCACAGGGAAGGCTGAAGCTTTCTTT. This codes for CASSFTGKAEAFF.

The chain carries TRBV6-5 and TRBJ1-5; 7 bases match TRBD1. The CDR3 consists of 13 residues. V lost 6 bases, J lost 7 bases, and 6 bases stayed unmatched. Germline V gives CDR1 MNHEY, CDR2 SVGAGI. The CDR3, as DNA: TGTGCCAGCAGAAACAGGGGAAACCAGCCCCAGCATTTT. Protein: CASRNRGNQPQHF.

In nucleotides, the CDR3 is TGTGCCAGCAGAGATACAGCAACTAATGAAAAACTGTTTTTT. The encoded protein is CASRDTATNEKLFF. This chain connects TRBV6-5 to TRBJ1-4; the D is unclear. Germline V lookup: CDR1 MNHEY, CDR2 SVGAGI. Trimming removed 6 bases from V and 0 bases from J, with 8 bases in between. CDR3 length: 14 amino acids.

This sequence joins TRBV11-2 and TRBJ2-2, with 7 bases fitting TRBD1. Germline CDR1 SGHAT, CDR2 FQNNGV. CDR3 size: 16 residues. The ends lost 5 bases at V and 0 bases at J; junction bases unmatched: 6. CDR3 amino acids: CASSTYRGTNTGELFF. Here the CDR3 DNA reads TGTGCCAGCAGCACCTACAGGGGAACGAACACCGGGGAGCTGTTTTTT.

V and J are TRBV30 and TRBJ1-1, with D unclear. This CDR3 region has 13 residues. CDR1 and CDR2 (germline): GTSNPN, SVGIG (reference sequence). Trimming pared 3 bases from V and 3 bases from J, leaving 11 bases between. The DNA for the CDR3 is TGTGCCTGGAGCCTCCGGGAGGACACTGAAGCTTTCTTT. Encoded protein: CAWSLREDTEAFF.

The V and J genes are TRBV7-9 and TRBJ2-1; 9 nucleotides match TRBD2. The V and J ends lost 1 base and 7 bases, in that order; junction bases with no gene match: 5. Germline V gene data show CDR1 as SEHNR and CDR2 as FQNEAQ (reference sequence). This CDR3 has 15 amino acids. The CDR3 is CASSLEGLARNEQFF. Written as DNA, the CDR3 is TGTGCCAGCAGCTTAGAGGGACTAGCTAGGAATGAGCAGTTCTTC. Full variable domain (rest looked up from reference TRBV7-9 and TRBJ2-1): DTGVSQNPRHKITKRGQNVTFRCDPISEHNRLYWYRQTLGQGPEFLTYFQNEAQLEKSRLLSDRFSAERPKGSFSTLEIQRTEQGDSAMYLCASSLEGLARNEQFFGPGTRLTVL.

The chain carries TRBV5-8 and TRBJ2-3, with 7 bases matching TRBD1. Germline CDR1 SGHTS, CDR2 YDEGEE. The CDR3 extends over 15 amino acids. The ends lost 3 bases at V and 6 bases at J; junction bases unmatched: 10. The CDR3 loop reads CASSSWGTGVDTQYF. CDR3 coding DNA: TGTGCCAGCAGCTCCTGGGGTACAGGGGTGGATACGCAGTATTTT.

This clone was seen a handful of times. This chain joins TRBV10-3 and TRBJ1-2, with TRBD1 as a possible D gene (6 bases). Between the trimmed V and J ends, which lost 2 bases and 2 bases, there was a span of 6 bases. Germline V gene sequence: CDR1 ENHRY, CDR2 SYGVKD. The CDR3 is made up of 13 amino acids. The CDR3 sequence is CAISEDRNYGYTF. The DNA for the CDR3 is TGTGCCATCAGTGAGGACAGGAACTATGGCTACACCTTC.

The CDR3 region is CASSESGTDTQYF. CDR3 in DNA: TGCGCCAGCAGTGAGTCGGGGACAGATACGCAGTATTTT. V and J are TRBV10-1 and TRBJ2-3, with D hard to call. This CDR3 contains 13 residues. Germline CDR1 is WNHNN and CDR2 is SYGVQD (reference sequence). The V and J ends lost 0 bases and 3 bases respectively, with 4 bases between them.

The chain links TRBV6-4 to TRBJ1-5, with D possibly matching TRBD1 (5 bases). Germline V lookup: CDR1 MRHNA, CDR2 SNTAGT. This CDR3 comprises 15 residues. V lost 0 bases and J lost 3, with 9 bases in between. The CDR3 protein is CASSDSNRLNQPQHF. The CDR3 DNA reads TGTGCCAGCAGTGACTCGAACAGGCTCAATCAGCCCCAGCATTTT.

This chain links TRBV6-1 with TRBJ2-1; 12 bases agree with TRBD2. The CDR3 runs 16 residues. J gave up 4 bases and V 3 bases, and 4 bases lay outside the gene matches. Germline V gene data show CDR1 as MNHNS and CDR2 as SASEGT. The CDR3 protein is CASSDLTSGGYNEQFF. For the CDR3, the DNA is TGTGCCAGCAGTGACCTGACTAGCGGGGGTTACAATGAGCAGTTCTTC.

This clone occurred a few times. This chain links TRBV18 with TRBJ2-7; D is perhaps TRBD1 (5 bases). The length of the CDR3 is 13 residues. Germline CDR1 reads KGHSH; CDR2 reads LQKENI. V dropped 5 bases and J dropped 3 bases, with 11 bases sitting between them. The CDR3 is CASSGAENYEQYF. The DNA for the CDR3 is TGTGCCAGCTCAGGGGCAGAAAACTACGAGCAGTACTTC.

J is TRBJ2-1 and V is TRBV6-5; a weak D match, TRBD1 (7 bases). The CDR3 runs 13 residues. Germline CDR1 MNHEY, CDR2 SVGAGI. The CDR3 nucleotides are TGTGCGTTCGGCAGGGGGGCATACAATGAGCAGTTCTTC. It encodes CAFGRGAYNEQFF.

This rearrangement joins TRBV29-1 to TRBJ2-3; 9 bases map to TRBD1. Germline trimming cut 4 bases from V and 6 bases from J; bases unmatched to any gene: 8. This CDR3 has 14 amino acids. From germline, CDR1 is SQVTM and CDR2 ANQGSEA. The CDR3: CSVATGGAYDTQYF. The CDR3 DNA reads TGCAGCGTTGCTACAGGGGGCGCATATGATACGCAGTATTTT.

The chain has TRBV21-1 and TRBJ1-2; whether TRBD1, the table's D call, matches the DNA was not checked. TRBV21-1 is noted as a pseudogene. CDR3 size: 17 residues. In nucleotides, the CDR3 is TGTGCCAGCAGCTGTCATTGGGTCCGGGACAGATGCTATGGCTACACCTTC. It yields the protein CASSCHWVRDRCYGYTF.

The chain is built from TRBV2 and TRBJ2-1; 9 nucleotides agree with TRBD1. This CDR3 region has 14 residues. Germline CDR1 is SNHLY and CDR2 is FYNNEI. Losses at the gene ends were 7 bases for V and 8 bases for J; bases not matched to a gene: 9. The CDR3, as DNA: TGTGCCAGCATGGGGACAGGGAGCTCGGATGAGCAGTTCTTC. Protein product: CASMGTGSSDEQFF. Filled out from reference TRBV2 and TRBJ2-1, the complete variable domain reads EPEVTQTPSHQVTQMGQEVILRCVPISNHLYFYWYRQILGQKVEFLVSFYNNEISEKSEIFDDQFSVERPDGSNFTLKIRSTKLEDSAMYFCASMGTGSSDEQFFGPGTRLTVL.

The chain combines TRBV7-8 with TRBJ1-3, with a weak D call TRBD1 (6 bases). CDR3 length: 17 residues. CDR1 is SGHVS, CDR2 FQNEAQ, per germline. The V end was cut by 1 base, the J end by 3 bases, with 16 bases between. Here the CDR3 DNA reads TGTGCCAGCAGCTTAGGAGTGAACAGGGTGTATGGAAACACCATATATTTT. Residues: CASSLGVNRVYGNTIYF.

The V and J genes are TRBV6-1 and TRBJ1-1; unclear D gene. The V end lost 3 bases, the J end lost 1 base, and 12 bases lay between the germline ends. The CDR3 runs to 15 residues. Germline-derived CDR1 and CDR2 are MNHNS and SASEGT. Here the CDR3 DNA reads TGTGCCAGCAGTGATCAGGCCCGTGCGAACACTGAAGCTTTCTTT. Its translation is CASSDQARANTEAFF.

Sample share makes this clone medium-sized. This sequence joins TRBV4-2 and TRBJ2-7; D is unresolved. CDR3 length: 15 amino acids. Trimming stripped 0 bases from V and 0 bases from J, with 9 bases between. Germline V lookup: CDR1 LGHNA, CDR2 YNFKEQ. The CDR3 protein is CASSQDLDSSYEQYF. In DNA form, the CDR3 reads TGTGCCAGCAGCCAAGATCTAGATAGCTCCTACGAGCAGTACTTC.

The chain links TRBV12-3 or TRBV12-4 to TRBJ2-5; D assignment may be TRBD1 or TRBD2 (5 bases each). The CDR3 contains 13 residues. The ends were cut back, 7 bases at V and 5 bases at J, with 14 bases in the middle. The CDR3 DNA sequence: TGTGCCAGCACCCCGGGGCCTCGGGAGACCCAGTACTTC. This gives the protein CASTPGPRETQYF.

The chain employs TRBV29-1 and TRBJ2-1; TRBD1 aligns across 10 bases. Trimming took 3 bases from V and 2 from J; bases not matched to a gene: 4. Germline V gives CDR1 SQVTM, CDR2 ANQGSEA. There are 15 residues in the CDR3. CDR3 nucleotide sequence: TGCAGCGTTGACCCCGGGACAGGGGCCTACAATGAGCAGTTCTTC. Protein: CSVDPGTGAYNEQFF.

The chain has TRBV18 and TRBJ1-4, with TRBD1 matching 10 bases. Unmatched junction bases numbered 5, after V lost 1 base and J lost 0 bases. CDR3 length: 18 amino acids. Germline loops: CDR1 KGHSH, CDR2 LQKENI. CDR3 coding DNA: TGTGCCAGCTCACCACGAGGGACAGGGGTTGCAACTAATGAAAAACTGTTTTTT. This sequence encodes CASSPRGTGVATNEKLFF. The whole variable domain, filled in from reference TRBV18 and TRBJ1-4, reads NAGVMQNPRHLVRRRGQEARLRCSPMKGHSHVYWYRQLPEEGLKFMVYLQKENIIDESGMPKERFSAEFPKEGPSILRIQQVVRGDSAAYFCASSPRGTGVATNEKLFFGSGTQLSVL.

The V call is TRBV5-6, the J call TRBJ2-5; 8 bases are a match to TRBD2. V lost 4 bases, J lost 4 bases, and 0 bases stayed unmatched. Germline V gives CDR1 SGHDT, CDR2 YYEEEE. The CDR3 is 12 residues long. CDR3 nucleotides: TGTGCCAGCAGCCTAGCGGGAGAGACCCAGTACTTC. This sequence encodes CASSLAGETQYF.

The chain has TRBV2 and TRBJ1-2, with 8 positions matching TRBD1. V dropped 7 bases and J dropped 4; count of bases not matched to a gene: 17. The CDR3 has 17 amino acids. Looked up from germline, CDR1 is SNHLY and CDR2 is FYNNEI. CDR3 DNA: TGTGCCAGCACTCGAAGGGGACAGGAGGTCGCAGGCTATGGCTACACCTTC. This translates into CASTRRGQEVAGYGYTF.

V usage is TRBV4-2 and J usage is TRBJ1-5; 9 bases align to TRBD1. V shed 0 bases, J shed 5 bases, and the junction held 2 bases outside the gene matches. Germline lookup yields CDR1 LGHNA and CDR2 YNFKEQ. CDR3 length equals 15 residues. The DNA of the CDR3 is TGTGCCAGCAGCCAAGATGGACAGGGGTATCAGCCCCAGCATTTT. This gives the protein CASSQDGQGYQPQHF.

This clone has a handful of counts. The chain is built from TRBV24-1 and TRBJ2-1, with 7 bases fitting TRBD1. Germline trimming cut 9 bases from V and 6 bases from J; bases unmatched to any gene: 10. CDR1 and CDR2 from the germline V gene are KGHDR and SFDVKD. This CDR3 spans 14 amino acids. The DNA of the CDR3 is TGTGCCACCCCGCCGGTACAGGGGTGCAATGAGCAGTTCTTC. Amino acids: CATPPVQGCNEQFF.

The chain recombines TRBV29-1 with TRBJ2-7; D perhaps matches TRBD1 (6 bases). The CDR3 has 13 residues. Per the germline V gene, CDR1 is SQVTM and CDR2 is ANQGSEA. Trimming took 3 bases from V and 3 from J, leaving 12 bases between them. The CDR3 here is CSVEGDTIYEQYF. CDR3 bases: TGCAGCGTTGAGGGGGACACTATCTACGAGCAGTACTTC.